The 28 T cell receptor beta chains below all came from one sample that was sequenced in a study of T cells in tuberculosis. Time point denoted: new active TB diagnosis, blood taken before or within 7 days of starting treatment. The data were produced by immunoSEQ multiplex PCR, yet TCRdb's version contains in-frame clones alone and is incomplete. The sample contains 30,000 to 35,000 clones, nearly 90% of which appear only once. Sequencing used PBMCs, obtained at tuberculosis diagnosis. These receptors all come from an adult with tuberculosis.

This clone was seen only once. The chain recombines TRBV12-5 with TRBJ2-1, with 8 bases aligning to TRBD1. V lost 6 bases and J lost 8; bases outside the gene matches: 3. Germline V gene data show CDR1 as LGHNT and CDR2 as FRNRAP. The CDR3 is 12 residues long. The CDR3 nucleotides are TGTGCTAGTGGCCCGGACAGGGATGAGCAGTTCTTC. The encoded protein is CASGPDRDEQFF.

The chain uses TRBV4-3 and TRBJ2-4; the match to TRBD2 covers 9 bases. The germline V gene encodes CDR1 LGHNA and CDR2 YSLEER. The CDR3 has 17 amino acids. Trimming removed 0 bases from V and 6 bases from J; junction bases left unmatched: 9. The CDR3 bases are TGCGCCAGCAGCCAAGATGTTACAGCGGGGGGCCTAAACATTCAGTACTTC. This sequence encodes CASSQDVTAGGLNIQYF.

This rearrangement joins TRBV11-1 to TRBJ2-1; 8 bases match TRBD1. The CDR3 spans 15 residues. Germline V gene data show CDR1 as SGHAT and CDR2 as FQDESV (reference sequence). J was trimmed by 1 base and V by 7 bases; bases with no gene match: 6. Written as DNA, the CDR3 is TGTGCCAGCACCCCGGACAGGGCTTCCTACAATGAGCAGTTCTTC. The encoded protein is CASTPDRASYNEQFF.

DNA for the CDR3: TGTGCCAGCAGTGGATCAGGGTACTATAATTCACCCCTCCACTTT. Residues: CASSGSGYYNSPLHF. V is TRBV6-1 and J is TRBJ1-6; a weak D match, TRBD1 (5 bases). V lost 4 bases and J 3 bases, leaving 10 bases between the germline ends. The CDR3 consists of 15 residues. The germline CDR1 and CDR2 sequences are MNHNS and SASEGT.

The chain links TRBV5-6 to TRBJ1-3; D is uncertain. The V end lost 4 bases, the J end lost 0 bases, and 14 bases lay between the germline ends. Germline CDR1 is SGHDT and CDR2 is YYEEEE. CDR3 size: 16 residues. The CDR3, as DNA: TGTGCCAGCAGCCTTCTATCTGCACGCTCTGGAAACACCATATATTTT. This encodes CASSLLSARSGNTIYF.

The V gene is TRBV2, the J gene TRBJ2-7; TRBD2 matches at 10 bases. Germline CDR1 reads SNHLY; CDR2 reads FYNNEI. The CDR3 runs to 13 residues. V shed 3 bases, J shed 10 bases, and the junction held 6 bases outside the gene matches. CDR3 DNA: TGTGCCAGCAGTGATCGGACTAGCGGACTCCAGTACTTC. Its protein product is CASSDRTSGLQYF.

The chain combines TRBV30 with TRBJ1-3; 9 positions agree with TRBD1. The trim removed 1 base at V and 3 bases at J, leaving 4 bases unmatched. The length of the CDR3 is 15 residues. Per the germline V gene, CDR1 is GTSNPN and CDR2 is SVGIG (reference sequence). The CDR3 protein is CAWSGGQGFGNTIYF. The DNA for the CDR3 is TGTGCCTGGAGTGGAGGACAGGGGTTTGGAAACACCATATATTTT.

The DNA for the CDR3 is TGCAGCGTTGAATGGCCAGGGGTCAGGGGACACGGCTACACCTTC. Translated, it gives CSVEWPGVRGHGYTF. The chain joins TRBV29-1 to TRBJ1-2, with D perhaps TRBD1 (6 bases). CDR3 length: 15 amino acids. Germline V gene sequence: CDR1 SQVTM, CDR2 ANQGSEA. V was trimmed by 2 bases and J by 8 bases, leaving 21 bases between them.

This sequence joins TRBV5-1 and TRBJ2-7; 8 nucleotides agree with TRBD1. V trimming: 0 bases; J trimming: 3 bases; junction bases outside the gene matches: 5. The CDR3 is 15 residues long. CDR1 and CDR2 (germline): SGHRS, YFSETQ. The CDR3 spells CASSLGQGALYEQYF. In DNA, the CDR3 is TGCGCCAGCAGCTTGGGTCAGGGGGCACTCTACGAGCAGTACTTC.

V gene TRBV7-9 combines with J gene TRBJ1-1; TRBD1 agrees at 8 bases. Germline trimming cut 1 base from V and 4 bases from J; bases unmatched to any gene: 5. The CDR3 sequence is 15 residues long. Germline-derived CDR1 and CDR2 are SEHNR and FQNEAQ (reference sequence). The CDR3 coding sequence is TGTGCCAGCAGCTTAGATGGACAGGGCGGCACTGAAGCTTTCTTT. This translates into CASSLDGQGGTEAFF.

The rearrangement joins TRBV7-2 to TRBJ2-1; D is possibly TRBD2 (5 bases). The CDR3 consists of 16 residues. The ends were cut back, 2 bases at V and 9 bases at J, with 20 bases in the middle. CDR1 is SGHTA, CDR2 FQGNSA, per germline. CDR3 in amino acids: CASSLKVSDATIEQFF. As DNA, the CDR3 is TGTGCCAGCAGCTTAAAGGTTAGCGACGCTACTATTGAGCAGTTCTTC.

The chain is built from TRBV18 and TRBJ2-3, with D unresolved. CDR3 length: 11 residues. Between the trimmed V and J ends, which lost 3 bases and 13 bases, there was a span of 11 bases. The germline V gene encodes CDR1 KGHSH and CDR2 LQKENI. CDR3 amino acids: CASSPALLKYF. As DNA, the CDR3 is TGTGCCAGCTCACCGGCCCTTTTGAAGTATTTT.

The rearrangement links TRBV12-5 to TRBJ1-1; D possibly corresponds to TRBD1 (5 bases). Germline V CDR1 and CDR2: LGHNT, FRNRAP. The CDR3 runs 17 residues. Trimming took 0 bases from V and 5 from J, leaving 19 bases between them. CDR3 coding DNA: TGTGCTAGTGGTTTGGTACTTGGCAGGGATCAGTGGACTGAAGCTTTCTTT. This encodes CASGLVLGRDQWTEAFF.

The chain carries TRBV28 and TRBJ2-1; 9 bases agree with TRBD2. The V and J ends lost 5 bases and 7 bases, in that order; junction bases with no gene match: 15. CDR1 and CDR2 (germline): MDHEN, SYDVKM. This CDR3 is 17 amino acids long. The CDR3 nucleotides read TGTGCCAGCAGTCCCGATCGGGCGGGAGGGCCGCGGAATGAGCAGTTCTTC. Protein: CASSPDRAGGPRNEQFF. Based on the CDR3 plus reference TRBV28 and TRBJ2-1, the full variable domain is DVKVTQSSRYLVKRTGEKVFLECVQDMDHENMFWYRQDPGLGLRLIYFSYDVKMKEKGDIPEGYSVSREKKERFSLILESASTNQTSMYLCASSPDRAGGPRNEQFFGPGTRLTVL.

The V gene is TRBV7-2, the J gene TRBJ2-2; D gene uncertain. The CDR3 is 13 amino acids. CDR1 and CDR2 from the germline V gene are SGHTA and FQGNSA. The ends were cut back, 2 bases at V and 11 bases at J, with 12 bases in the middle. The CDR3: CASSLRQEAELFF. The CDR3 DNA sequence: TGTGCCAGCAGCTTACGCCAGGAAGCAGAGCTGTTTTTT.

The rearrangement links TRBV10-3 to TRBJ2-5, with 11 bases fitting TRBD2. This CDR3 has 15 residues. The junction had 8 bases not matched to a gene; V was cut back by 6 bases and J by 5 bases. Germline loops: CDR1 ENHRY, CDR2 SYGVKD. For the CDR3, the DNA is TGTGCCATCAGCACTAGCGGGGGCCAGAGGGAGACCCAGTACTTC. It is translated as CAISTSGGQRETQYF.

The chain uses TRBV7-9 and TRBJ1-2; TRBD1 might be the D (6 bases). There are 15 residues in the CDR3. Germline V gene lookup returns CDR1 SEHNR and CDR2 FQNEAQ (reference sequence). V was cut by 3 bases and J by 4 bases, with 15 bases left in between. The CDR3 bases are TGTGCCAGCAGCTTTAGCGAACAGGGTATCTATGGCTACACCTTC. Protein: CASSFSEQGIYGYTF. Supplemented by reference TRBV7-9 and TRBJ1-2, the full variable domain reads DTGVSQNPRHKITKRGQNVTFRCDPISEHNRLYWYRQTLGQGPEFLTYFQNEAQLEKSRLLSDRFSAERPKGSFSTLEIQRTEQGDSAMYLCASSFSEQGIYGYTFGSGTRLTVV.

V and J are TRBV30 and TRBJ2-1; D is possibly TRBD1 (6 bases). Per germline, CDR1 GTSNPN and CDR2 SVGIG (reference sequence). Trimming left V 1 base short and J 2 bases short, with 9 bases between. This CDR3 has 14 amino acids. The CDR3 sequence: CAWSAGATYNEQFF. CDR3 nucleotide sequence: TGTGCCTGGAGTGCAGGGGCCACCTACAATGAGCAGTTCTTC.

The chain joins TRBV14 to TRBJ1-2; no clear D gene. The germline V and J ends were trimmed by 4 bases and 3 bases, with 9 bases remaining between them. Germline V gene data show CDR1 as SGHDN and CDR2 as FVKESK. This CDR3 has 13 amino acids. The CDR3 region has the DNA TGTGCCAGCAGCCGAGCGACCGACTATGGCTACACCTTC. This encodes CASSRATDYGYTF. The variable domain in full, completed from reference TRBV14 and TRBJ1-2, reads EAGVTQFPSHSVIEKGQTVTLRCDPISGHDNLYWYRRVMGKEIKFLLHFVKESKQDESGMPNNRFLAERTGGTYSTLKVQPAELEDSGVYFCASSRATDYGYTFGSGTRLTVV.

The chain uses TRBV7-6 and TRBJ1-2; 8 bases align to TRBD1. The CDR3 contains 14 residues. Germline V gene lookup returns CDR1 SGHVS and CDR2 FNYEAQ. J gave up 5 bases and V 6 bases, and 8 bases lay outside the gene matches. This chain's CDR3 is CASRKGQGDYGYTF. CDR3 coding DNA: TGTGCCAGCAGAAAAGGACAGGGAGATTATGGCTACACCTTC.

The rearrangement uses TRBV30 and TRBJ2-7, with a weak D call TRBD2 (6 bases). The CDR3 totals 13 residues. The V end was cut by 3 bases, the J end by 5 bases, with 14 bases between. Germline loops: CDR1 GTSNPN, CDR2 SVGIG (reference sequence). CDR3 amino acids: CAWSALAIHEQYF. The CDR3 DNA sequence: TGTGCCTGGAGCGCCCTAGCGATCCACGAGCAGTACTTC.

This clone was observed a handful of times. V gene TRBV18 combines with J gene TRBJ1-2, with unresolved D. The length of the CDR3 is 13 residues. Germline assignment: CDR1 KGHSH and CDR2 LQKENI. With 2 bases removed from V and 7 bases from J, the gap between germline ends came to 11 bases. Written as DNA, the CDR3 is TGTGCCAGCTCACCAGTGGTAGTAAGTGGCTACACCTTC. Protein product: CASSPVVVSGYTF.

The chain combines TRBV28 with TRBJ2-1, with 10 bases fitting TRBD1. The CDR3 totals 14 residues. The junction had 4 bases not matched to a gene; V was cut back by 6 bases and J by 5 bases. The germline V gene has CDR1 MDHEN and CDR2 SYDVKM. Here the CDR3 DNA reads TGTGCCAGCAGCCGGGACAGGGGCAACAATGAGCAGTTCTTC. This gives the protein CASSRDRGNNEQFF.

The genes are TRBV9 and TRBJ2-3; a possible D gene is TRBD2 (5 bases). The V end lost 4 bases, the J end lost 3 bases, and 9 bases lay between the germline ends. The CDR3 spans 13 residues. Looked up from germline, CDR1 is SGDLS and CDR2 is YYNGEE. CDR3: CASSLRGTDTQYF. The CDR3 coding sequence is TGTGCCAGCAGCCTCCGGGGTACAGATACGCAGTATTTT.

The rearrangement links TRBV30 to TRBJ1-2, with D maybe TRBD1 (6 bases). Germline values: CDR1 GTSNPN, CDR2 SVGIG (reference sequence). V lost 3 bases and J lost 8, with 16 bases in between. The CDR3 contains 13 residues. CDR3 DNA: TGTGCCTGGAGAGACAGGCGGGTGATGGGCTACACCTTC. Protein: CAWRDRRVMGYTF.

In DNA form, the CDR3 reads TGTGCCAGCTCACAAGGACAGGGAGTAGCCTACGAGCAGTACTTC. Encoded protein: CASSQGQGVAYEQYF. The J gene is TRBJ2-7, the V gene TRBV18; 8 bases match TRBD1. Germline CDR1 and CDR2: KGHSH and LQKENI. V trimming: 4 bases; J trimming: 2 bases; junction bases outside the gene matches: 7. This CDR3 has 15 residues. Variable domain in full (rest from reference TRBV18 and TRBJ2-7): NAGVMQNPRHLVRRRGQEARLRCSPMKGHSHVYWYRQLPEEGLKFMVYLQKENIIDESGMPKERFSAEFPKEGPSILRIQQVVRGDSAAYFCASSQGQGVAYEQYFGPGTRLTVT.

This clone was found once. The chain links TRBV4-1 to TRBJ1-4; 7 bases map to TRBD1. V lost 4 bases to trimming and J lost 4 bases; unmatched junction nucleotides: 12. The CDR3 extends over 17 amino acids. Germline V gene sequence: CDR1 MGHRA, CDR2 YSYEKL. The CDR3: CASSRLLTGASNEKLFF. DNA for the CDR3: TGCGCCAGCAGCCGATTGCTAACAGGGGCGAGTAATGAAAAACTGTTTTTT.

The chain is built from TRBV5-1 and TRBJ2-3; D possibly corresponds to TRBD2 (5 bases). The CDR3 is 15 amino acids. V dropped 3 bases and J dropped 0 bases, with 11 bases sitting between them. Germline CDR1 reads SGHRS; CDR2 reads YFSETQ. The DNA for the CDR3 is TGCGCCAGCAGCTATGCAGGACTTAGCACAGATACGCAGTATTTT. Translation: CASSYAGLSTDTQYF.